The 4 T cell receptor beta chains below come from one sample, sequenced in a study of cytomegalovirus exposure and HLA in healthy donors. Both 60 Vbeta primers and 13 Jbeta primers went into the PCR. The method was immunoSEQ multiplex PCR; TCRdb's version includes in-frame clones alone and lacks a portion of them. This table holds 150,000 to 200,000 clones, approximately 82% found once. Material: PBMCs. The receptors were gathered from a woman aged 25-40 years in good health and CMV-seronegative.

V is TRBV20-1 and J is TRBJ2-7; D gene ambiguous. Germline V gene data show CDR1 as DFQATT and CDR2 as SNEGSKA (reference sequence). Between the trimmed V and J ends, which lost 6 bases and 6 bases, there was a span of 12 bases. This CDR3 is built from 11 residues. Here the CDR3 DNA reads TGCAGTGCCAATAAAGAGGCCGAGCAGTACTTC. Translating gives CSANKEAEQYF.

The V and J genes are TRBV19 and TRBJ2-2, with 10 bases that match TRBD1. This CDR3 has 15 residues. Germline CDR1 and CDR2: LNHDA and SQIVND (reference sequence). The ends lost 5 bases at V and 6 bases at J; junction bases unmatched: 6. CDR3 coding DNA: TGTGCCAGTAGTTTAGGGACAGGGGTCCCCGGGGAGCTGTTTTTT. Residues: CASSLGTGVPGELFF.

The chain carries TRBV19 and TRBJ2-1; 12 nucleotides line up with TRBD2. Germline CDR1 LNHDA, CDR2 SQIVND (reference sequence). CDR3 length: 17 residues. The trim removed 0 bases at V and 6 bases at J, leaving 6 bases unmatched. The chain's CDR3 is CASSIDSLAGGRNEQFF. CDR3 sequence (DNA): TGTGCCAGTAGTATAGATTCTCTAGCGGGAGGGCGCAATGAGCAGTTCTTC.

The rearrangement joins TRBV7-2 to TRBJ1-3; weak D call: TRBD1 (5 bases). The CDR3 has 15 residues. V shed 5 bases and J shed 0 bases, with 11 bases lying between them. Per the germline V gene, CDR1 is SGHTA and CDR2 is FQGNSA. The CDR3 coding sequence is TGTGCCAGCAGCGAAGGACACGGCTCTGGAAACACCATATATTTT. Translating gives CASSEGHGSGNTIYF.